What follows are 27 T cell receptor beta chains derived from one specimen sequenced in a study of cytomegalovirus exposure and HLA in healthy donors. Primers: 60 Vbeta forward and 13 Jbeta reverse. Assay: immunoSEQ multiplex PCR; the TCRdb copy retains only in-frame clones and omits some. This table holds 150,000 to 170,000 clones, roughly 80% found once. Input material: PBMCs. The receptors here all came from a woman aged 40 to 50 in good health and CMV-seronegative.

The chain uses TRBV6-6 and TRBJ2-2, with TRBD1 matching over 9 bases. Germline V lookup: CDR1 MNHNY, CDR2 SVGAGI (reference sequence). J gave up 4 bases and V 7 bases, and 4 bases lay outside the gene matches. This CDR3 is 14 amino acids long. CDR3 coding DNA: TGTGCCAGCAAGGGACAGGGAGCCACCGGGGAGCTGTTTTTT. Translating it yields CASKGQGATGELFF.

The DNA for the CDR3 is TGCGCCAGCAGCTTGGCCTTGTCTAACTATGGCTACACCTTC. It encodes CASSLALSNYGYTF. This chain links TRBV5-1 with TRBJ1-2; D gene ambiguous. The CDR3 sequence is 14 residues long. Trimming left V 0 bases short and J 0 bases short, with 6 bases between. CDR1 SGHRS and CDR2 YFSETQ come from the germline V gene. Using reference TRBV5-1 and TRBJ1-2 for the parts outside the CDR3, the full variable domain is KAGVTQTPRYLIKTRGQQVTLSCSPISGHRSVSWYQQTPGQGLQFLFEYFSETQRNKGNFPGRFSGRQFSNSRSEMNVSTLELGDSALYLCASSLALSNYGYTFGSGTRLTVV.

In this sample, this clone turned up once. This chain joins TRBV7-2 and TRBJ2-2; weak D call: TRBD2 (5 bases). The CDR3 contains 16 residues. CDR1 is SGHTA, CDR2 FQGNSA, per germline. V lost 2 bases, J lost 6 bases, and 16 bases lay in between. CDR3 coding DNA: TGTGCCAGCAGCTTACCCCTCGCCCTAGCATCCGGGGAGCTGTTTTTT. It yields the protein CASSLPLALASGELFF. Variable domain in full (rest from reference TRBV7-2 and TRBJ2-2): GAGVSQSPSNKVTEKGKDVELRCDPISGHTALYWYRQSLGQGLEFLIYFQGNSAPDKSGLPSDRFSAERTGGSVSTLTIQRTQQEDSAVYLCASSLPLALASGELFFGEGSRLTVL.

In its sample, this clone was seen a few times. This chain uses TRBV5-1 with TRBJ1-2; 9 bases map to TRBD1. This CDR3 contains 14 residues. Germline values: CDR1 SGHRS, CDR2 YFSETQ. J gave up 6 bases and V 2 bases, and 5 bases lay outside the gene matches. The CDR3 loop reads CASSFTGGMDGYTF. CDR3 nucleotide sequence: TGCGCCAGCAGCTTCACAGGGGGCATGGATGGCTACACCTTC.

The J gene is TRBJ2-7, the V gene TRBV5-1; tentative D call: TRBD2 (6 bases). The CDR3 contains 15 residues. Germline loops: CDR1 SGHRS, CDR2 YFSETQ. V shed 5 bases and J shed 2 bases, with 17 bases lying between them. The CDR3 loop reads CASRGWGGTTYEQYF. The CDR3 region has the DNA TGCGCCAGCAGAGGGTGGGGCGGGACCACCTACGAGCAGTACTTC.

The genes are TRBV5-5 and TRBJ2-5, with a tentative D call TRBD1 (5 bases). The CDR3 contains 13 residues. CDR1 and CDR2 from the germline V gene are SGHKS and YYEKEE (reference sequence). The V end lost 7 bases, the J end lost 1 base, and 11 bases lay between the germline ends. Here the CDR3 reads CASVRQPQETQYF. CDR3 coding DNA: TGTGCCAGCGTGAGACAGCCCCAAGAGACCCAGTACTTC.

The chain has TRBV28 and TRBJ1-1; 10 bases map to TRBD1. The germline gives CDR1 MDHEN, CDR2 SYDVKM. The CDR3 covers 17 residues. V was pared by 3 bases and J by 5 bases, with 12 bases of the junction left unmatched. The CDR3 coding sequence is TGTGCCAGCAGTTTCTGGGGTGGGGACAGGGGAAAAACTGAAGCTTTCTTT. It codes for CASSFWGGDRGKTEAFF.

This chain connects TRBV5-4 to TRBJ2-7; 11 nucleotides agree with TRBD1. With 4 bases clipped from V and 6 bases from J, the junction kept 6 bases outside the gene matches. Germline V gene data show CDR1 as SGHNT and CDR2 as YYREEE (reference sequence). The CDR3 has 14 residues. Here the CDR3 DNA reads TGTGCCAGCAGCATCGGACAGGGGGCCTCCGAGCAGTACTTC. It translates to CASSIGQGASEQYF.

This clone ranks as medium-sized. J is TRBJ2-1 and V is TRBV4-2, with TRBD2 identical over 8 bases. V lost 0 bases to trimming and J lost 5 bases; unmatched junction nucleotides: 3. Germline loops: CDR1 LGHNA, CDR2 YNFKEQ. This CDR3 has 15 residues. CDR3 DNA sequence: TGTGCCAGCAGCCAAGAAGGCGGGGGGAACAATGAGCAGTTCTTC. This gives the protein CASSQEGGGNNEQFF.

The J gene is TRBJ2-7, the V gene TRBV6-5, with 7 nucleotides matching TRBD1. Trimming cost V 2 bases and J 3 bases; bases outside gene matches: 7. The CDR3 covers 15 residues. Germline loops: CDR1 MNHEY, CDR2 SVGAGI. This CDR3 reads CASSYPQGVLYEQYF. The CDR3, as DNA: TGTGCCAGCAGTTACCCCCAGGGGGTCCTCTACGAGCAGTACTTC.

J is TRBJ2-1 and V is TRBV7-2; 9 nucleotides match TRBD2. V lost 2 bases, J lost 9 bases, and 5 bases stayed unmatched. Per germline, CDR1 SGHTA and CDR2 FQGNSA. CDR3 length: 14 residues. As DNA, the CDR3 is TGTGCCAGCAGCTTACCGGGACTAGCCCCTGAGCAGTTCTTC. Its protein product is CASSLPGLAPEQFF. Based on the CDR3 plus reference TRBV7-2 and TRBJ2-1, the full variable domain is GAGVSQSPSNKVTEKGKDVELRCDPISGHTALYWYRQSLGQGLEFLIYFQGNSAPDKSGLPSDRFSAERTGGSVSTLTIQRTQQEDSAVYLCASSLPGLAPEQFFGPGTRLTVL.

The V and J genes are TRBV18 and TRBJ1-4, with D possibly TRBD1 on 5 matching bases. V was clipped by 2 bases and J by 5 bases, with 12 bases between them. Germline CDR1 reads KGHSH; CDR2 reads LQKENI. The CDR3 totals 15 residues. CDR3: CASSPMAGGNEKLFF. CDR3 bases: TGTGCCAGCTCACCAATGGCGGGGGGAAATGAAAAACTGTTTTTT.

The rearrangement links TRBV5-1 to TRBJ2-2; possible D gene TRBD1, 5 bases. Trimming stripped 7 bases from V and 0 bases from J, with 13 bases between. The length of the CDR3 is 15 residues. Germline CDR1 SGHRS, CDR2 YFSETQ. The DNA for the CDR3 is TGCGCCAGCGGGGCATACTACGCGAACACCGGGGAGCTGTTTTTT. Translating it yields CASGAYYANTGELFF.

This chain links TRBV10-3 with TRBJ1-3; 8 nucleotides match TRBD1. V lost 2 bases to trimming and J lost 5 bases; unmatched junction nucleotides: 2. The CDR3 has 14 residues. CDR1 and CDR2 from the germline V gene are ENHRY and SYGVKD. CDR3 nucleotides: TGTGCCATCAGTGAGGGGACAGGAAGAAACACCATATATTTT. Its translation is CAISEGTGRNTIYF.

The chain carries TRBV5-4 and TRBJ2-5, with D possibly matching TRBD2 (6 bases). Germline V gives CDR1 SGHNT, CDR2 YYREEE (reference sequence). Deletions cut 4 bases from V and 4 bases from J, with 17 bases between. The CDR3 spans 15 residues. DNA for the CDR3: TGTGCCAGCAGCCGGGAATGGGAGGTCCCAGAGACCCAGTACTTC. The encoded protein is CASSREWEVPETQYF.

CDR3 bases: TGTGCCAGCAGTACACCGGGACAGGTCAATGAGCAGTTCTTC. Protein product: CASSTPGQVNEQFF. The chain joins TRBV27 to TRBJ2-1; 8 nucleotides agree with TRBD1. Germline CDR1 MNHEY, CDR2 SMNVEV (reference sequence). V dropped 5 bases and J dropped 6; count of bases not matched to a gene: 6. CDR3 size: 14 residues.

This clone was observed a single time. The CDR3 region has the DNA TGTGCCACCACATCCGGGACAGGCATCTCCTACGAGCAGTACTTC. Its translation is CATTSGTGISYEQYF. The chain recombines TRBV6-1 with TRBJ2-7, with 8 bases identical to TRBD1. V was pared by 10 bases and J by 0 bases, with 11 bases of the junction left unmatched. The CDR3 contains 15 residues. The V gene's germline CDR1 is MNHNS and CDR2 SASEGT.

In its sample, this clone was seen a few times. The genes are TRBV6-4 and TRBJ1-1; maybe TRBD1 (5 bases). V shed 6 bases and J shed 4 bases, with 12 bases lying between them. CDR1 and CDR2 from the germline V gene are MRHNA and SNTAGT. The length of the CDR3 is 13 residues. CDR3 amino acids: CASRSSGGTEAFF. CDR3 in DNA: TGTGCCAGCAGGTCTTCCGGGGGCACTGAAGCTTTCTTT.

The chain links TRBV4-1 to TRBJ1-1, with 9 bases that match TRBD1. The CDR3 sequence is 14 residues long. V dropped 1 base and J dropped 11; count of bases not matched to a gene: 8. Looked up from germline, CDR1 is MGHRA and CDR2 is YSYEKL. DNA for the CDR3: TGCGCCAGCAGCCAAGCGGACAGGGGCCCTCGGGCTTTCTTT. This gives the protein CASSQADRGPRAFF.

The rearrangement uses TRBV6-1 and TRBJ1-5; a possible D gene is TRBD1 (5 bases). V gave up 1 base and J gave up 6 bases, with 7 bases separating them. CDR3 size: 13 residues. Per germline, CDR1 MNHNS and CDR2 SASEGT. The CDR3 sequence: CASSEEDSQPQHF. The CDR3 coding sequence is TGTGCCAGCAGTGAAGAAGACAGTCAGCCCCAGCATTTT.

This rearrangement joins TRBV2 to TRBJ1-1; 11 bases are a match to TRBD1. Unmatched junction bases numbered 9, after V lost 6 bases and J lost 3 bases. The CDR3 length is 16 residues. Germline V CDR1 and CDR2: SNHLY, FYNNEI. CDR3 nucleotide sequence: TGTGCCAGCAGGCCTAGGACAGGGGGCGCGTACACTGAAGCTTTCTTT. Translating gives CASRPRTGGAYTEAFF. The whole variable domain, remainder taken from reference TRBV2 and TRBJ1-1, is EPEVTQTPSHQVTQMGQEVILRCVPISNHLYFYWYRQILGQKVEFLVSFYNNEISEKSEIFDDQFSVERPDGSNFTLKIRSTKLEDSAMYFCASRPRTGGAYTEAFFGQGTRLTVV.

This sequence joins TRBV7-6 and TRBJ2-5, with a weak D call TRBD1 (5 bases). V was shortened by 5 bases and J by 2 bases, with 12 bases between the two germline ends. Per germline, CDR1 SGHVS and CDR2 FNYEAQ. There are 14 residues in the CDR3. The CDR3 coding sequence is TGTGCCAGCAGCCTGTCGACAGTACAAGAGACCCAGTACTTC. It is translated as CASSLSTVQETQYF.

This chain links TRBV9 with TRBJ1-4; tentatively, D is TRBD1 (6 bases). Germline values: CDR1 SGDLS, CDR2 YYNGEE. This CDR3 is built from 15 residues. Trimming took off 3 bases at V and 0 bases at J, with 9 bases between the two ends. CDR3 residues: CASSAPGATNEKLFF. CDR3 in DNA: TGTGCCAGCAGCGCTCCAGGGGCAACTAATGAAAAACTGTTTTTT.

The chain is built from TRBV5-1 and TRBJ1-2; D gene unclear. V dropped 0 bases and J dropped 4 bases, with 13 bases sitting between them. Germline CDR1 SGHRS, CDR2 YFSETQ. CDR3 length equals 15 residues. The CDR3 bases are TGCGCCAGCAGCTTGGCCGGGGATCCCACCTATGGCTACACCTTC. Protein sequence: CASSLAGDPTYGYTF.

The chain employs TRBV7-2 and TRBJ2-7, with 10 bases aligning to TRBD1. CDR1 and CDR2 from the germline V gene are SGHTA and FQGNSA. V trimming: 7 bases; J trimming: 2 bases; junction bases outside the gene matches: 8. The CDR3 totals 15 residues. The CDR3 DNA reads TGTGCCAGCAACGCCCCGGGACAGGGGACCTACGAGCAGTACTTC. The encoded protein is CASNAPGQGTYEQYF.

This chain uses TRBV7-6 with TRBJ2-3, with D tentatively TRBD2 (6 bases). Trimming shortened V by 1 base and J by 4 bases, and 12 bases separated the two germline ends. The germline V gene encodes CDR1 SGHVS and CDR2 FNYEAQ. The CDR3 is 15 residues long. The CDR3 region has the DNA TGTGCCAGCAGCTTAGGAGGCGGGGAGGCAGATACGCAGTATTTT. Its translation: CASSLGGGEADTQYF.

The chain carries TRBV27 and TRBJ1-2; TRBD1 matches at 7 bases. The CDR3 sequence is 13 residues long. The V segment lost 3 bases and the J segment 3 bases; nucleotides outside the gene matches: 1. Looked up from germline, CDR1 is MNHEY and CDR2 is SMNVEV (reference sequence). CDR3 coding DNA: TGTGCCAGCAGTTTCACAGGGGACTATGGCTACACCTTC. Its translation is CASSFTGDYGYTF.